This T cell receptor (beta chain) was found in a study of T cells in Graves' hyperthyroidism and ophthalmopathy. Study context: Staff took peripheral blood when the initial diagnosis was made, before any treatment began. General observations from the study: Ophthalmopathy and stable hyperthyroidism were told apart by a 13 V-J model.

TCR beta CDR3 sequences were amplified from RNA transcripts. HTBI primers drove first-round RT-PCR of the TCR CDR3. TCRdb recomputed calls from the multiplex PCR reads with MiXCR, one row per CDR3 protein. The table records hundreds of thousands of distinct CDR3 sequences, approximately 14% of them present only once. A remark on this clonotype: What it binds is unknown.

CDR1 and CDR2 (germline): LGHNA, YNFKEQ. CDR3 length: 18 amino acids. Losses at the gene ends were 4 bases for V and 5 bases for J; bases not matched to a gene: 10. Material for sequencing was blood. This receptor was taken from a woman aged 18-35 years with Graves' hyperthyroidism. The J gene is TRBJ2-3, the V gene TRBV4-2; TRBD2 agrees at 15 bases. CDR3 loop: CASSPWGLAGGSEDTQYF. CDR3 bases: TGTGCCAGCAGCCCCTGGGGACTAGCGGGGGGAAGTGAAGATACGCAGTATTTT.